This T cell receptor beta chain was recorded in a study of blood T cell repertoires in COVID-19. Study overall: The United States, Italy and Spain supplied acute and convalescent COVID-19 samples.

Germline CDR1 is SNHLY and CDR2 is FYNNEI. Deletions cut 4 bases from V and 3 bases from J, with 12 bases between. This CDR3 is built from 15 residues. Enrollees, about 18 to 89 years old, lived in 24 US areas. Profiled with immunoSEQ multiplex PCR; TCRdb holds only in-frame clones, not every one. The table lists about 160,000 clones, more than 65% of them singletons. The sequencing sample was made of PBMCs or T cells enriched from blood (not recorded which). This rearrangement joins TRBV2 to TRBJ2-2; the D gene is possibly TRBD2 (5 bases). This clonotype originated in a woman between 35 and 50 years old with acute COVID-19. CDR3 bases: TGTGCCAGCAGTGCTGTGAAAGCGGACACCGGGGAGCTGTTTTTT. Protein: CASSAVKADTGELFF.